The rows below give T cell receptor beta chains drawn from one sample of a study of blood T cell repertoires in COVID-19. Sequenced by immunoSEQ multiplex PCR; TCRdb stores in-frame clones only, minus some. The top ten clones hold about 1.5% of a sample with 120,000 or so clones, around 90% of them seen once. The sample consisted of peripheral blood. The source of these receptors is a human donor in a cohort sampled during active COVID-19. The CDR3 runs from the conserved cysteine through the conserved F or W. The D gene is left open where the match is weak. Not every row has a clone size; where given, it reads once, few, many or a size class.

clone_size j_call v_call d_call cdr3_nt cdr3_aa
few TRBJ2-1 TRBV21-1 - TGTGCCAGCAGCAAAGAGGGGGGACAGGGGGACCCGGATTACTACAATGAGCAGTTCTTC CASSKEGGQGDPDYYNEQFF
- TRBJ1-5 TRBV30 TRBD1 TGTGCCTGGAGTGGGGGACAGGGCCAGCCCCAGCATTTT CAWSGGQGQPQHF
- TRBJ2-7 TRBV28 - TGTGCCAGCAAGTCGCCAGGGCTTGGAGAGCAGTACTTC CASKSPGLGEQYF
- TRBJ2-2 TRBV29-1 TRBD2 TGCAGCGTTGGATCCCCAGCGGGAGTTAGCGGGGAGCTGTTTTTT CSVGSPAGVSGELFF
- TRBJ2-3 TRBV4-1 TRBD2 TGCGCCAGCAGCGAAGGGACTAGCTTGCCAGATACGCAGTATTTT CASSEGTSLPDTQYF
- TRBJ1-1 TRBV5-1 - TGCGCCAGCAGCTCGTTCGTCAGGGGGAACACTGAAGCTTTCTTT CASSSFVRGNTEAFF
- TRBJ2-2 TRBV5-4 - TGTGCCAGCAGCTTGGCCGAGGAGGGGGAGCTGTTTTTT CASSLAEEGELFF
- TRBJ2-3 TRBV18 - TGTGCCAGCTCACCGGGTTCGGGGTATCCAGATACGCAGTATTTT CASSPGSGYPDTQYF
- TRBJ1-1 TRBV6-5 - TGTGCCAGCAGTTATTCCGGAGTGAACACTGAAGCTTTCTTT CASSYSGVNTEAFF
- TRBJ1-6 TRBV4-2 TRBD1 TGTGCCAGCAGCCAACGACAGGGTGGAAATTCACCCCTCCACTTT CASSQRQGGNSPLHF
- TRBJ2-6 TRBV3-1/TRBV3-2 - TGTGCCAGCAGCCAGGCACCCGGGGGCTCTGGGGCCAACGTCCTGACTTTC CASSQAPGGSGANVLTF
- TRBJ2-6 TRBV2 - TGTGCCAGCAGGGCAACCTCTTCTGGGGCCAACGTCCTGACTTTC CASRATSSGANVLTF
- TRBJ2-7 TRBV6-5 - TGTGCCAGCAGCGTCGGCCTGAGGGGGTCCTACGAGCAGTACTTC CASSVGLRGSYEQYF
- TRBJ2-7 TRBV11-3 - TGTGCCAGCAGCTCCTTCCACGGCTACGAGCAGTACTTC CASSSFHGYEQYF
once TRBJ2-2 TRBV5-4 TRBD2 TGTGCCAGCAGCGTCGCTACTAGCGGTCTTGGGGCCGGGGAGCTGTTTTTT CASSVATSGLGAGELFF
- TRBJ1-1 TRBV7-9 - TGTGCCAGCAGCTTAGCGCTGGCGGGGGATGAAGCTTTCTTT CASSLALAGDEAFF
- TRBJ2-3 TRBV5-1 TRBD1 TGCGCCAGCAGCCCCTTCCACCCGGGACAGACATCTGGCACAGATACGCAGTATTTT CASSPFHPGQTSGTDTQYF
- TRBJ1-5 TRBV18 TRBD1 TGTGCCAGCTCACCGGTCGGACAGGGATACAATCAGCCCCAGCATTTT CASSPVGQGYNQPQHF
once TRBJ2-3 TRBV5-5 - TGTGCCAGCGACCAGGCGATCACAGATACGCAGTATTTT CASDQAITDTQYF
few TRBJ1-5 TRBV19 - TGTGCCAGTAGTATAGAGCGGACTGAGACCCAGCATTTT CASSIERTETQHF
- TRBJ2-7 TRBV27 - TGTGCCAGCAGTTCCTGGGGCCGATCCTACGAGCAGTACTTC CASSSWGRSYEQYF
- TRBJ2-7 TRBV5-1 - TGCGCCAGCAGCTTGGACGGGTGGTACGAGCAGTACTTC CASSLDGWYEQYF
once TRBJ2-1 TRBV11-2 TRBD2 TGTGCCAGCAGCGCAATCCGGGGGGGCAGAGGCAATGAGCAGTTCTTC CASSAIRGGRGNEQFF
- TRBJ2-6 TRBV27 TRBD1 TGTGCCAGAAAGGACAGGGAAGAACCTGGGGCCAACGTCCTGACTTTC CARKDREEPGANVLTF
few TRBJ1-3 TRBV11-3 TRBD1 TGTGCCAGCTACTACACGGGACAGGGCTCTGGAAACACCATATATTTT CASYYTGQGSGNTIYF
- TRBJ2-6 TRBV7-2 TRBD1 TGTGCCAGCAGCCCGACAGGGGAAGGCTCTGGGGCCAACGTCCTGACTTTC CASSPTGEGSGANVLTF
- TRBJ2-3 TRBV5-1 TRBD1 TGCGCCAGCAGGGAACAGGGGGTGACAGATACGCAGTATTTT CASREQGVTDTQYF
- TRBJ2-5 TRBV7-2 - TGTGCCAGCAGCTCGGGGACATTAGAGACCCAGTACTTC CASSSGTLETQYF
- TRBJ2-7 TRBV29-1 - TGCAGCGTCTACATAGCGTACGAGCAGTACTTC CSVYIAYEQYF
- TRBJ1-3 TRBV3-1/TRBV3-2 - TGTGCCAGCAGCCAAGTCAGTTCGAGTACAGCCACCTCTGGAAACACCATATATTTT CASSQVSSSTATSGNTIYF
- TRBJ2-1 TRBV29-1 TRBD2 TGCAGCGTTTTCCGACTAGCCAGAACCTCCTACAATGAGCAGTTCTTC CSVFRLARTSYNEQFF
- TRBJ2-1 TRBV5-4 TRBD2 TGTGCCAGCAGCTTGGGGACAGGTACTAGCGGGGGAGGTGAGCAGTTCTTC CASSLGTGTSGGGEQFF
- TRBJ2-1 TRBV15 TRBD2 TGTGCCACCAGCAGGGACTGGGGGGGTGGGTCCTACAATGAGCAGTTCTTC CATSRDWGGGSYNEQFF
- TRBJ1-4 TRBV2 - TGTGCCAGCAGCACTATCTCCCCTAATGAAAAACTGTTTTTT CASSTISPNEKLFF
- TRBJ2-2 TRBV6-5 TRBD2 TGTGCCAGCAACCGAGCGGGAGGGCCAACCGGGGAGCTGTTTTTT CASNRAGGPTGELFF
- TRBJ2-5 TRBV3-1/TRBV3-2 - TGTGCCAGCAGCCAACCGACATGGGCCCAAGAGACCCAGTACTTC CASSQPTWAQETQYF
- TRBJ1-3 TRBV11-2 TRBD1 TGTGCCAGCAGCACAGACAGGGGGTTTGGAAACACCATATATTTT CASSTDRGFGNTIYF